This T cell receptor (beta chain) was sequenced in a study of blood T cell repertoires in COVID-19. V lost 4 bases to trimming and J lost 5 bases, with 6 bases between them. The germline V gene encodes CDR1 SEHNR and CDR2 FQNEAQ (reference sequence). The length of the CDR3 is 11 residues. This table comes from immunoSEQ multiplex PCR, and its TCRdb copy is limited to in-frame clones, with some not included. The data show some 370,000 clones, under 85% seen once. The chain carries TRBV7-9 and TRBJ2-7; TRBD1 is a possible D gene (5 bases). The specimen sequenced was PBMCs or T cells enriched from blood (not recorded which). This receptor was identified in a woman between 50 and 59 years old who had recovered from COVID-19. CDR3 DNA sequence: TGTGCCAGCAGCTCAGGGAACGAGCAGTACTTC. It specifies CASSSGNEQYF. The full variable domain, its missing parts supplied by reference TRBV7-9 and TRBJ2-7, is DTGVSQNPRHKITKRGQNVTFRCDPISEHNRLYWYRQTLGQGPEFLTYFQNEAQLEKSRLLSDRFSAERPKGSFSTLEIQRTEQGDSAMYLCASSSGNEQYFGPGTRLTVT.